This TCR beta chain was retrieved from a study of a mutant IDH1 vaccine in newly diagnosed glioma. At the level of the study: Either 4-6 weeks after radiotherapy alone or alongside temozolomide, vaccination was begun. Earlier treatment was radiotherapy, temozolomide, or both, with most getting both.

Data came from immunoSEQ multiplex PCR; TCRdb stores just in-frame clones and leaves some out. Among tens of thousands of clones listed, around 80% were seen once. A remark on this clone: The antigen remains undetermined.

Study outcomes and limitations: Apparently unrelated to pseudoprogression were changes in the top peripheral T cell clonotypes.

As for time point: week 5, during vaccination. What each vaccine dose contained was 300 ug of mutant IDH1 20-mer peptide, accompanied by topical imiquimod. Trimming removed 6 bases from V and 16 bases from J; junction bases left unmatched: 11. Germline CDR1 and CDR2: SEHNR and FQNEAQ (reference sequence). The CDR3 is 13 amino acids. The chain is built from TRBV7-9 and TRBJ2-6; 8 bases agree with TRBD1. The source was PBMCs, collected from a glioma patient whose treatment included an IDH1 peptide vaccine. This receptor was identified in a woman aged 40 to 50 with glioma. For the CDR3, the DNA is TGTGCCAGCAGGTCTACCGGGACAGGCTTTCTGACTTTC. Translated, it gives CASRSTGTGFLTF.